This entry lists 24 T cell receptor beta chains sequenced from one sample in a study of tumour-infiltrating T cells in Burkitt lymphoma. Clones were read by immunoSEQ multiplex PCR, and TCRdb kept only the in-frame ones, dropping some. Of about 1,400 clones listed, approximately 12% were seen once; the top ten hold around 4.8%. Sequenced: tumor tissue. Receptor source: a human donor with Burkitt lymphoma.

The table lists this clone with a few counts. V usage is TRBV20-1 and J usage is TRBJ1-6; unclear D gene. This CDR3 comprises 11 residues. V was trimmed by 0 bases and J by 12 bases, leaving 6 bases between them. From germline, CDR1 is DFQATT and CDR2 SNEGSKA (reference sequence). The CDR3 sequence: CSARDPLPLHF. CDR3 sequence (DNA): TGCAGTGCTAGAGATCCTCTACCCCTCCACTTT.

The gene calls are TRBV7-8 and TRBJ1-4; 7 positions match TRBD1. The length of the CDR3 is 13 residues. Germline V gene sequence: CDR1 SGHVS, CDR2 FQNEAQ. V gave up 5 bases and J gave up 7 bases; unmatched junction bases: 4. The CDR3 region is CASSLDRAEKLFF. DNA for the CDR3: TGTGCCAGCAGCCTAGACAGGGCTGAAAAACTGTTTTTT.

This clone occurred a few times. CDR3 nucleotide sequence: TGTGCCAGCAGCTACGGGCTGAATCAGCCCCAGCATTTT. This gives the protein CASSYGLNQPQHF. J is TRBJ1-5 and V is TRBV7-9; D uncertain. The CDR3 spans 13 residues. Trimming cost V 4 bases and J 4 bases, with 8 bases left between them. Germline loops: CDR1 SEHNR, CDR2 FQNEAQ (reference sequence).

This chain uses TRBV4-1 with TRBJ2-7; 9 nucleotides line up with TRBD2. CDR1 is MGHRA and CDR2 is YSYEKL in the germline V gene. Germline trimming cut 1 base from V and 6 bases from J; bases unmatched to any gene: 7. This CDR3 spans 15 amino acids. CDR3 nucleotide sequence: TGCGCCAGCAGCCAAGTCGCGGGGGGGTTGGCCGAGCAGTACTTC. Its protein is CASSQVAGGLAEQYF.

V usage is TRBV28 and J usage is TRBJ2-1; 7 nucleotides line up with TRBD2. With V trimmed by 3 bases and J by 5 bases, 7 bases remained unmatched. Per germline, CDR1 MDHEN and CDR2 SYDVKM. The CDR3 is made up of 15 amino acids. This CDR3 is CASSFGGGTDNEQFF. CDR3 sequence (DNA): TGTGCCAGCAGTTTTGGGGGGGGAACGGACAATGAGCAGTTCTTC. The variable domain in full, with the rest retrieved from reference TRBV28 and TRBJ2-1, is DVKVTQSSRYLVKRTGEKVFLECVQDMDHENMFWYRQDPGLGLRLIYFSYDVKMKEKGDIPEGYSVSREKKERFSLILESASTNQTSMYLCASSFGGGTDNEQFFGPGTRLTVL.

The chain employs TRBV6-1 and TRBJ1-2; TRBD1 matches at 9 bases. With V trimmed by 7 bases and J by 4 bases, 4 bases remained unmatched. This CDR3 is 13 amino acids long. Germline V gives CDR1 MNHNS, CDR2 SASEGT. The CDR3 coding sequence is TGTGCCAGCAAGGAGACAGGGGGCTATGGCTACACCTTC. Protein product: CASKETGGYGYTF.

The rearrangement joins TRBV30 to TRBJ2-5, with TRBD1 matching 7 bases. Germline V lookup: CDR1 GTSNPN, CDR2 SVGIG (reference sequence). The CDR3 is made up of 12 amino acids. V lost 4 bases and J lost 4; bases outside the gene matches: 3. CDR3 sequence (DNA): TGTGCCTGGACGACAGGGCTAGAGACCCAGTACTTC. This gives the protein CAWTTGLETQYF.

This clone has just a few counts. The chain is built from TRBV14 and TRBJ2-7; D might be TRBD1 (5 bases). The CDR3 runs 15 residues. Germline V gene sequence: CDR1 SGHDN, CDR2 FVKESK. Trimming took 4 bases from V and 1 from J, leaving 14 bases between them. The CDR3 DNA reads TGTGCCAGCAGCCTTTTACCAGGGTCTTCCTACGAGCAGTACTTC. Translation gives CASSLLPGSSYEQYF.

The CDR3 region has the DNA TGTGCCAGCAGCCAAGAGCGGGCCTATAATTCACCCCTCCACTTT. Translation: CASSQERAYNSPLHF. The J gene is TRBJ1-6, the V gene TRBV14; unclear D gene. The CDR3 covers 15 residues. Germline V gene data show CDR1 as SGHDN and CDR2 as FVKESK. Trimming removed 0 bases at V and 2 bases at J, with 5 bases between.

This clone was found a few times. The J gene is TRBJ2-3, the V gene TRBV4-1, with TRBD2 as a possible D gene (5 bases). CDR3 size: 15 residues. Trimming took off 1 base at V and 9 bases at J, with 17 bases between the two ends. Germline V gene sequence: CDR1 MGHRA, CDR2 YSYEKL. CDR3 nucleotide sequence: TGCGCCAGCAGCCAAGTAGCTTCTAGCTCCGGCACGCAGTATTTT. Translating it yields CASSQVASSSGTQYF.

V is TRBV5-1 and J is TRBJ1-5; 7 bases map to TRBD1. Germline V lookup: CDR1 SGHRS, CDR2 YFSETQ. J was trimmed by 4 bases and V by 3 bases; bases with no gene match: 4. The CDR3 length is 14 residues. In nucleotides, the CDR3 is TGCGCCAGCAGCTCTCAGGGGGGTAATCAGCCCCAGCATTTT. This encodes CASSSQGGNQPQHF.

J is TRBJ2-5 and V is TRBV5-6; TRBD1 aligns across 7 bases. The better agreement between TRBJ2-7 and the DNA end casts doubt on the J call. The CDR3 totals 13 residues. Per germline, CDR1 SGHDT and CDR2 YYEEEE. CDR3 sequence (DNA): TGTGCCAGCAGCTCTCCAGGGGGCTACGAGCAGTACTTC. Amino acid sequence: CASSSPGGYEQYF.

V gene TRBV9 combines with J gene TRBJ1-1; D remains ambiguous. With 3 bases removed from V and 5 bases from J, the gap between germline ends came to 14 bases. The CDR3 is made up of 14 amino acids. Germline values: CDR1 SGDLS, CDR2 YYNGEE. CDR3 sequence reads: CASSAQVSPTEAFF. The DNA of the CDR3 is TGTGCCAGCAGCGCCCAGGTGTCCCCTACTGAAGCTTTCTTT.

This CDR3 reads CASSFPGQDNEQFF. The CDR3 region has the DNA TGTGCCAGCAGCTTTCCGGGACAGGACAATGAGCAGTTCTTC. The chain is built from TRBV7-3 and TRBJ2-1; TRBD1 matches 8 bases. The ends lost 3 bases at V and 5 bases at J; junction bases unmatched: 3. The length of the CDR3 is 14 residues. Germline assignment: CDR1 SGHTA and CDR2 FQGTGA.

J is TRBJ2-5 and V is TRBV28; D unresolved. The V end was cut by 2 bases, the J end by 5 bases, with 12 bases between. This CDR3 spans 14 amino acids. The germline CDR1 and CDR2 sequences are MDHEN and SYDVKM. The CDR3 DNA reads as TGTGCCAGCAGTTTAGGGGAATTGTGGGAGACCCAGTACTTC. Protein: CASSLGELWETQYF.

The rearrangement joins TRBV18 to TRBJ2-5, with D uncertain. Trimming pared 8 bases from V and 0 bases from J, leaving 4 bases between. The germline CDR1 and CDR2 sequences are KGHSH and LQKENI. This CDR3 has 11 residues. CDR3 sequence: CASMYQETQYF. The CDR3 DNA follows: TGTGCCAGCATGTACCAAGAGACCCAGTACTTC.

V is TRBV7-8 and J is TRBJ2-1; D not resolved. From germline, CDR1 is SGHVS and CDR2 FQNEAQ. The CDR3 is 16 residues long. Deletions cut 0 bases from V and 6 bases from J, with 15 bases between. The CDR3 spells CASSLATAWSGNEQFF. The CDR3 nucleotides are TGTGCCAGCAGCTTAGCCACAGCATGGTCGGGCAATGAGCAGTTCTTC.

In its sample, this clone was seen a few times. The genes are TRBV15 and TRBJ2-7, with 8 bases aligning to TRBD2. The germline gives CDR1 LNHNV, CDR2 YYDKDF (reference sequence). V gave up 1 base and J gave up 1 base; unmatched junction bases: 6. The CDR3 runs 16 residues. The CDR3 loop reads CATSRAASGPSYEQYF. The CDR3 DNA sequence: TGTGCCACCAGCAGAGCGGCTAGCGGGCCATCCTACGAGCAGTACTTC.

V usage is TRBV5-1 and J usage is TRBJ1-1; D is unresolved. CDR3 length equals 16 residues. The germline V and J ends were trimmed by 7 bases and 5 bases, with 24 bases remaining between them. From germline, CDR1 is SGHRS and CDR2 YFSETQ. The CDR3 nucleotides are TGCGCCAGCGGCAAAGACCCGGGGAATCCCTTTACTGAAGCTTTCTTT. It is translated as CASGKDPGNPFTEAFF.

The rearrangement joins TRBV4-1 to TRBJ2-5, with D perhaps being TRBD1 or TRBD2 (5 bases each). CDR1 MGHRA and CDR2 YSYEKL come from the germline V gene. V was pared by 0 bases and J by 5 bases, with 13 bases between. The CDR3 is 15 amino acids. The CDR3 is CASSQDVMGVETQYF. For the CDR3, the DNA is TGCGCCAGCAGCCAAGATGTAATGGGGGTGGAGACCCAGTACTTC.

For this clone: One end of the junction varies from germline; a read error may be responsible. This chain uses TRBV12-5 with TRBJ2-1; 8 nucleotides match TRBD2. CDR3 size: 15 residues. Looked up from germline, CDR1 is LGHNT and CDR2 is FRNRAP. The CDR3 region is CASAGSGSLYNEQFF. CDR3 sequence (DNA): TGTGCTAGTGCCGGAAGCGGGAGCCTCTACAATGAGCAATTCTTC.

This chain links TRBV4-2 with TRBJ1-2, with D perhaps TRBD1 (5 bases). The CDR3 is 14 residues long. Trimming pared 0 bases from V and 7 bases from J, leaving 12 bases between. Germline V gene data show CDR1 as LGHNA and CDR2 as YNFKEQ. The CDR3 loop reads CASSQEGTTPGYTF. The CDR3, as DNA: TGTGCCAGCAGCCAAGAAGGGACGACACCTGGCTACACCTTC.

This sequence joins TRBV30 and TRBJ1-1; no firm D call. The CDR3 contains 13 residues. The germline V gene has CDR1 GTSNPN and CDR2 SVGIG (reference sequence). Trimming shortened V by 5 bases and J by 3 bases, and 13 bases separated the two germline ends. The CDR3 DNA follows: TGTGCCTGGTCCAAAGGGCTTTACACTGAAGCTTTCTTT. It specifies CAWSKGLYTEAFF.

This clone appeared a few times. V is TRBV5-1 and J is TRBJ1-5; 9 nucleotides agree with TRBD1. Losses at the gene ends were 3 bases for V and 2 bases for J; bases not matched to a gene: 3. Germline values: CDR1 SGHRS, CDR2 YFSETQ. This CDR3 region has 15 residues. The CDR3 reads CASSSGQGGNQPQHF. The CDR3 region has the DNA TGCGCCAGCAGCTCGGGACAGGGAGGCAATCAGCCCCAGCATTTT.